Following are 7 T cell receptor beta chains from one sample sequenced in a study of cytomegalovirus exposure and HLA in healthy donors. The PCR employed 60 Vbeta primers together with 13 Jbeta primers. Some clones are missing from TCRdb's copy, which holds only in-frame ones; the method was immunoSEQ multiplex PCR. The sample yields 150,000 to 200,000 clones, 80% seen once. The source material was PBMCs. The receptors derive from a woman between 40 and 55 years old in good health and CMV-seronegative.

The rearrangement joins TRBV5-1 to TRBJ2-5; TRBD1 matches 9 bases. Looked up from germline, CDR1 is SGHRS and CDR2 is YFSETQ. Germline trimming cut 3 bases from V and 3 bases from J; bases unmatched to any gene: 0. This CDR3 region has 13 residues. CDR3 bases: TGCGCCAGCAGCTGGACAGGGGAAGAGACCCAGTACTTC. Translating it yields CASSWTGEETQYF.

V usage is TRBV4-1 and J usage is TRBJ1-2; 9 bases match TRBD1. Looked up from germline, CDR1 is MGHRA and CDR2 is YSYEKL. The CDR3 consists of 16 residues. J was trimmed by 6 bases and V by 0 bases; bases with no gene match: 8. The CDR3 DNA reads as TGCGCCAGCAGCCAAGATTGGACAGGGGAACTTAATGGCTACACCTTC. This encodes CASSQDWTGELNGYTF.

The V and J genes are TRBV6-1 and TRBJ2-1; D is unclear. The V end was cut by 2 bases, the J end by 4 bases, with 18 bases between. In germline, CDR1 is MNHNS, CDR2 SASEGT. The CDR3 is 17 amino acids. Here the CDR3 DNA reads TGTGCCAGCAGTGAAAGTATCGTAAATCGGCGGTACAATGAGCAGTTCTTC. It specifies CASSESIVNRRYNEQFF.

The chain couples TRBV11-2 to TRBJ1-1; no reliable D call. Germline lookup yields CDR1 SGHAT and CDR2 FQNNGV. The ends were cut back, 2 bases at V and 8 bases at J, with 6 bases in the middle. This CDR3 has 11 residues. CDR3 loop: CASSLHEEAFF. The CDR3 DNA reads TGTGCCAGCAGCTTACACGAGGAAGCTTTCTTT.

J is TRBJ2-5 and V is TRBV7-2, with D maybe TRBD2 (6 bases). CDR3 length: 14 amino acids. V was cut by 3 bases and J by 4 bases, with 12 bases left in between. Looked up from germline, CDR1 is SGHTA and CDR2 is FQGNSA. CDR3 bases: TGTGCCAGCAGCTTGAACGGGGGATTAGAGACCCAGTACTTC. Translating gives CASSLNGGLETQYF.

This clone was found once. The rearrangement joins TRBV2 to TRBJ2-7, with a possible D match to TRBD1 (5 bases). The V gene's germline CDR1 is SNHLY and CDR2 FYNNEI. With 7 bases removed from V and 5 bases from J, the gap between germline ends came to 9 bases. This CDR3 has 11 amino acids. The CDR3 sequence is CASKRGHEQYF. The CDR3 DNA sequence: TGTGCCAGCAAAAGGGGTCACGAGCAGTACTTC. Drawing the rest from reference TRBV2 and TRBJ2-7, the complete variable domain is EPEVTQTPSHQVTQMGQEVILRCVPISNHLYFYWYRQILGQKVEFLVSFYNNEISEKSEIFDDQFSVERPDGSNFTLKIRSTKLEDSAMYFCASKRGHEQYFGPGTRLTVT.

V and J are TRBV7-3 and TRBJ2-3; unclear D gene. This CDR3 contains 12 residues. Germline V lookup: CDR1 SGHTA, CDR2 FQGTGA. V lost 6 bases to trimming and J lost 5 bases, with 9 bases between them. The CDR3 DNA is TGTGCCAGCAGTTTCCCGGGAGATACGCAGTATTTT. The encoded protein is CASSFPGDTQYF.